The 30 T cell receptor beta chains below come from one sample, sequenced in a study of T cells in Graves' hyperthyroidism and ophthalmopathy. Researchers amplified the TCR beta CDR3 regions from RNA transcripts. A first-round RT-PCR of the TCR CDR3 used the HTBI primer set. One entry per CDR3 protein results from TCRdb running MiXCR on the multiplex PCR reads. Among roughly 560,000 distinct CDR3 sequences, over 12% were seen once, and the ten largest hold around 4.5%. What was sequenced was blood. These TCRs come from a woman aged 40 to 50 with Graves' ophthalmopathy.

This chain links TRBV19 with TRBJ2-7, with 7 bases that match TRBD2. The CDR3 spans 15 residues. Germline values: CDR1 LNHDA, CDR2 SQIVND (reference sequence). Trimming at V came to 1 base and at J to 2 bases, leaving 5 bases not matched to a gene. In DNA form, the CDR3 reads TGTGCCAGTAGTATAGTGGCGGGGGAAACCTACGAGCAGTACTTC. This codes for CASSIVAGETYEQYF.

This clonotype has at least ten counts. This chain connects TRBV28 to TRBJ2-4, with D perhaps matching TRBD1 (6 bases). Germline V gives CDR1 MDHEN, CDR2 SYDVKM. The CDR3 runs 17 residues. V gave up 7 bases and J gave up 4 bases, with 23 bases separating them. The CDR3 bases are TGTGCCAGCACCCTGGGGTGGGGACAAACGTCAAAAAACATTCAGTACTTC. It encodes CASTLGWGQTSKNIQYF.

This clonotype was seen a few times. A clone one base away is much larger, so this may be a read error. The genes are TRBV12-3 or TRBV12-4 and TRBJ2-2, with unresolved D. V dropped 5 bases and J dropped 5 bases, with 6 bases sitting between them. There are 12 residues in the CDR3. The CDR3 bases are TGTGCCAGCAGTAAAAGGACCGGGGAGCTGTTTTTT. Its protein product is CASSKRTGELFF.

In the case of this clonotype: Given a much more abundant clone one base away, this may be a read error. The chain couples TRBV4-2 to TRBJ2-5, with TRBD2 matching 10 bases. CDR3 length equals 16 residues. Losses at the gene ends were 1 base for V and 6 bases for J; bases not matched to a gene: 8. From germline, CDR1 is LGHNA and CDR2 YNFKEQ. This chain's CDR3 is CASSQATSGAAQTQYF. Here the CDR3 DNA reads TGTGCCAGCAGCCAAGCAACTAGCGGGGCTGCGCAGACCCAGTACTTC.

This clonotype is a singleton in its sample. The chain employs TRBV13 and TRBJ1-1; TRBD1 matches at 7 bases. V lost 7 bases and J lost 6; bases outside the gene matches: 8. Germline lookup yields CDR1 PRHDT and CDR2 FYEKMQ (reference sequence). The CDR3 loop spans 13 amino acids. The DNA of the CDR3 is TGTGCCAGCAACAGGGGCGAAACCTCTGAAGCTTTCTTT. It translates to CASNRGETSEAFF.

This clonotype was counted at least ten times. This chain connects TRBV6-2 or TRBV6-3 to TRBJ2-5; TRBD2 agrees at 13 bases. Germline CDR1 reads MNHEY; CDR2 reads SVGEGT. CDR3 size: 17 residues. The trim removed 2 bases at V and 5 bases at J, leaving 8 bases unmatched. The CDR3 sequence is CASSYPTSGRAVETQYF. CDR3 nucleotides: TGTGCCAGCAGTTACCCAACTAGCGGGAGGGCCGTGGAGACCCAGTACTTC.

V is TRBV6-1 and J is TRBJ1-2, with a tentative D call TRBD1 (5 bases). The CDR3 totals 13 residues. Germline lookup yields CDR1 MNHNS and CDR2 SASEGT. V was pared by 8 bases and J by 5 bases, with 15 bases between. CDR3 bases: TGTGCCAGCCGGGACGGAGGCGTTTATGGCTACACCTTC. Translation gives CASRDGGVYGYTF.

Ten or more counts support this clonotype. V and J are TRBV3-1 and TRBJ1-1, with a tentative D call TRBD1 (5 bases). V gave up 4 bases and J gave up 1 base, with 16 bases separating them. Per the germline V gene, CDR1 is LGHDT and CDR2 is YNNKEL (reference sequence). The CDR3 covers 16 residues. CDR3 coding DNA: TGTGCCAGCAGCCGCAACCACGGGGGGACGAACACTGAAGCTTTCTTT. As protein: CASSRNHGGTNTEAFF.

The chain links TRBV19 to TRBJ2-7, with a weak D call TRBD2 (6 bases). This CDR3 is 15 amino acids long. V lost 6 bases, J lost 3 bases, and 18 bases lay in between. The germline V gene encodes CDR1 LNHDA and CDR2 SQIVND (reference sequence). The CDR3 region is CASSLGGRKNYEQYF. Here the CDR3 DNA reads TGTGCCAGTAGCCTCGGGGGACGGAAGAACTACGAGCAGTACTTC.

This clonotype has a count of ten or more. The chain recombines TRBV12-3 or TRBV12-4 with TRBJ1-2, with unresolved D. The CDR3 is 16 residues long. V lost 2 bases and J 6 bases, leaving 19 bases between the germline ends. The CDR3 sequence: CASSLSAEPGRDGYTF. DNA for the CDR3: TGTGCCAGCAGTTTATCGGCCGAACCCGGACGGGATGGCTACACCTTC.

The chain employs TRBV11-1 and TRBJ1-2, with unresolved D. The V gene lost 5 bases and the J gene lost 3 bases, with 13 bases spanning the gap. Per the germline V gene, CDR1 is SGHAT and CDR2 is FQDESV (reference sequence). The CDR3 is made up of 14 amino acids. The CDR3 DNA sequence: TGTGCCAGCAGCCCAAACCCAGGAGACTATGGCTACACCTTC. This gives the protein CASSPNPGDYGYTF.

This clonotype has a count of ten or more. This chain connects TRBV10-2 to TRBJ1-2; no definite D call. This CDR3 contains 15 residues. Between the trimmed V and J ends, which lost 2 bases and 5 bases, there was a span of 15 bases. CDR1 is WSHSY and CDR2 is SAAADI in the germline V gene. The CDR3, as DNA: TGCGCCAGCAGTGAGGGAGTTGGTTTACGGTATGGCTACACCTTC. This translates into CASSEGVGLRYGYTF.

This clonotype was seen repeatedly, ten times or more. The rearrangement joins TRBV24-1 to TRBJ2-5; D is perhaps TRBD2 (5 bases). The CDR3 spans 14 residues. V shed 3 bases and J shed 1 base, with 8 bases lying between them. In germline, CDR1 is KGHDR, CDR2 SFDVKD. The CDR3 is CATSDPSGQETQYF. CDR3 in DNA: TGTGCCACCAGTGATCCCAGCGGCCAAGAGACCCAGTACTTC.

The chain couples TRBV11-2 to TRBJ2-2, with D unclear. V shed 3 bases and J shed 3 bases, with 17 bases lying between them. CDR3 size: 17 residues. Germline V gene data show CDR1 as SGHAT and CDR2 as FQNNGV. This CDR3 is CASSFFWSLQDTGELFF. CDR3 coding DNA: TGTGCCAGCAGCTTTTTCTGGTCACTTCAGGACACCGGGGAGCTGTTTTTT.

This clonotype occurred many times. J is TRBJ1-5 and V is TRBV28, with D unclear. The ends were cut back, 3 bases at V and 0 bases at J, with 9 bases in the middle. From germline, CDR1 is MDHEN and CDR2 SYDVKM. The CDR3 extends over 15 amino acids. The CDR3 here is CASSFRAVSNQPQHF. The CDR3 DNA reads as TGTGCCAGCAGTTTTAGGGCGGTTAGCAATCAGCCCCAGCATTTT.

This clonotype has a count of ten or more. V and J are TRBV7-6 and TRBJ2-7, with D uncertain. CDR3 length equals 13 residues. CDR1 is SGHVS, CDR2 FNYEAQ, per germline. V was pared by 3 bases and J by 0 bases, with 6 bases between. Written as DNA, the CDR3 is TGTGCCAGCAGCTTTGAGGACTCCTACGAGCAGTACTTC. Translating it yields CASSFEDSYEQYF.

This chain joins TRBV18 and TRBJ1-1; the D is unclear. The CDR3 covers 14 residues. Deletions cut 4 bases from V and 2 bases from J, with 11 bases between. Germline V gives CDR1 KGHSH, CDR2 LQKENI. The CDR3: CASSRVEGNTEAFF. In nucleotides, the CDR3 is TGTGCCAGCTCACGAGTCGAGGGAAACACTGAAGCTTTCTTT. The variable domain in full, with the rest retrieved from reference TRBV18 and TRBJ1-1, is NAGVMQNPRHLVRRRGQEARLRCSPMKGHSHVYWYRQLPEEGLKFMVYLQKENIIDESGMPKERFSAEFPKEGPSILRIQQVVRGDSAAYFCASSRVEGNTEAFFGQGTRLTVV.

This clonotype came up many times. The V and J genes are TRBV6-5 and TRBJ1-1; D may be TRBD1 (6 bases). Trimming pared 0 bases from V and 4 bases from J, leaving 12 bases between. This CDR3 spans 15 amino acids. The germline V gene encodes CDR1 MNHEY and CDR2 SVGAGI. DNA for the CDR3: TGTGCCAGCAGTTACTCAGGGGGGCATGGCACTGAAGCTTTCTTT. As protein: CASSYSGGHGTEAFF.

This clonotype came up many times. V and J are TRBV19 and TRBJ2-7; 7 positions agree with TRBD1. Germline V gene sequence: CDR1 LNHDA, CDR2 SQIVND (reference sequence). Trimming at V came to 5 bases and at J to 7 bases, leaving 11 bases not matched to a gene. This CDR3 region has 14 residues. The DNA of the CDR3 is TGTGCCAGTAGTCTTGTGGACAGGCCTAAGGAGCAGTACTTC. It specifies CASSLVDRPKEQYF.

This clonotype was observed at least ten times. V usage is TRBV25-1 and J usage is TRBJ2-4, with D perhaps TRBD1 or TRBD2 (5 bases each). Trimming removed 4 bases at V and 10 bases at J, with 14 bases between. The CDR3 sequence is 13 residues long. Per germline, CDR1 MGHDK and CDR2 SYGVNS. The CDR3 DNA follows: TGTGCCAGCAGTGCCCTGGGGGTGGGGATTCAGTACTTC. It is translated as CASSALGVGIQYF.

There are many counts of this clonotype. The chain has TRBV6-2 or TRBV6-3 and TRBJ1-2, with TRBD1 matching over 8 bases. The CDR3 loop spans 18 amino acids. Unmatched junction bases numbered 19, after V lost 6 bases and J lost 4 bases. CDR1 is MNHEY and CDR2 is SVGEGT in the germline V gene. The CDR3 region has the DNA TGTGCCAGCAGCCGACGCCCCCTCGGACAGGGACTCAGCTATGGCTACACCTTC. This translates into CASSRRPLGQGLSYGYTF.

In its sample, this clonotype was seen many times. CDR3 sequence reads: CASSRDYFSGANVLTF. CDR3 DNA sequence: TGTGCCAGCAGCCGTGACTACTTCTCTGGGGCCAACGTCCTGACTTTC. The genes are TRBV11-2 and TRBJ2-6, with D possibly being TRBD2 (5 bases). The CDR3 runs 16 residues. The germline CDR1 and CDR2 sequences are SGHAT and FQNNGV. Trimming shortened V by 5 bases and J by 0 bases, and 11 bases separated the two germline ends.

Many counts were recorded for this clonotype. This sequence joins TRBV7-2 and TRBJ2-2; D is ambiguous. Per the germline V gene, CDR1 is SGHTA and CDR2 is FQGNSA. The CDR3 runs to 13 residues. V lost 4 bases to trimming and J lost 5 bases, with 8 bases between them. In nucleotides, the CDR3 is TGTGCCAGCAGCTCCTTGCTAACCGGGGAGCTGTTTTTT. This gives the protein CASSSLLTGELFF.

This clonotype came up a few times. V and J are TRBV6-2 or TRBV6-3 and TRBJ2-7; D is uncertain. CDR1 is MNHEY and CDR2 is SVGEGT in the germline V gene. V lost 2 bases to trimming and J lost 9 bases, with 11 bases between them. This CDR3 is 12 amino acids long. The CDR3 region is CASSYPATAQYF. CDR3 sequence (DNA): TGTGCCAGCAGTTACCCCGCGACGGCGCAGTACTTC.

This clonotype occurred many times. V gene TRBV30 combines with J gene TRBJ2-7; 8 positions match TRBD1. Germline-derived CDR1 and CDR2 are GTSNPN and SVGIG (reference sequence). The CDR3 is made up of 14 amino acids. Trimming removed 2 bases from V and 6 bases from J; junction bases left unmatched: 9. CDR3: CAWSQIRTGIEQYF. As DNA, the CDR3 is TGTGCCTGGAGTCAAATCAGGACAGGGATCGAGCAGTACTTC.

The chain has TRBV20-1 and TRBJ1-3, with 7 bases identical to TRBD1. Germline loops: CDR1 DFQATT, CDR2 SNEGSKA (reference sequence). CDR3 size: 16 residues. Trimming at V came to 1 base and at J to 3 bases, leaving 9 bases not matched to a gene. In DNA, the CDR3 is TGCAGTGCTAGAGGCGACAGGGCAAGAAGTGGAAACACCATATATTTT. Its translation is CSARGDRARSGNTIYF.

The rearrangement joins TRBV7-9 to TRBJ2-2, with 7 bases identical to TRBD2. CDR1 and CDR2 from the germline V gene are SEHNR and FQNEAQ (reference sequence). V shed 6 bases and J 5 bases; nucleotides not matched to a gene: 9. This CDR3 spans 15 amino acids. The CDR3 reads CASSSLAGTTGELFF. The CDR3 DNA sequence: TGTGCCAGCAGTTCATTAGCGGGTACTACCGGGGAGCTGTTTTTT.

This clonotype occurred many times. The J gene is TRBJ2-5, the V gene TRBV7-8; 8 nucleotides agree with TRBD1. Germline V gives CDR1 SGHVS, CDR2 FQNEAQ. The CDR3 sequence is 16 residues long. Trimming removed 2 bases from V and 5 bases from J; junction bases left unmatched: 10. The CDR3 DNA reads TGTGCCAGCAGCTTAATCAGACAGGGGTTGGGGGAGACCCAGTACTTC. It translates to CASSLIRQGLGETQYF.

This clonotype came up many times. The V and J genes are TRBV25-1 and TRBJ2-6; possible D gene TRBD2, 6 bases. CDR1 and CDR2 (germline): MGHDK, SYGVNS. V was trimmed by 6 bases and J by 0 bases, leaving 24 bases between them. The CDR3 runs to 20 residues. The CDR3 DNA follows: TGTGCCAGCAGCCCCCCGGCTAGGGACTCTTACCGCTCTGGGGCCAACGTCCTGACTTTC. The encoded protein is CASSPPARDSYRSGANVLTF.

This clonotype was seen ten or more times. The chain links TRBV27 to TRBJ1-1; the D is unclear. The germline V gene encodes CDR1 MNHEY and CDR2 SMNVEV (reference sequence). Trimming took off 3 bases at V and 0 bases at J, with 5 bases between the two ends. The length of the CDR3 is 13 residues. The CDR3 sequence: CASSFVVNTEAFF. The CDR3 region has the DNA TGTGCCAGCAGTTTTGTCGTGAACACTGAAGCTTTCTTT.